Below are 24 T cell receptor beta chains sequenced from a single sample in a study of blood T cell repertoires in COVID-19. Here immunoSEQ multiplex PCR was the method, and the copy in TCRdb shows in-frame clones only, minus some. The profile shows under 90,000 clones, nearly 90% of them singletons. The sequenced material came from peripheral blood. These receptors all come from a man aged 70 or older with active or convalescent COVID-19.

The rearrangement links TRBV5-1 to TRBJ2-1, with 9 nucleotides matching TRBD2. CDR3 length equals 17 residues. Germline V gene data show CDR1 as SGHRS and CDR2 as YFSETQ. Germline trimming cut 0 bases from V and 6 bases from J; bases unmatched to any gene: 10. CDR3 amino acids: CASSLAQGLAGSNEQFF. The CDR3 DNA reads TGCGCCAGCAGCTTGGCCCAAGGGCTAGCGGGGAGCAATGAGCAGTTCTTC.

In its sample, this clone was seen once. The genes are TRBV5-1 and TRBJ1-5, with a weak D call TRBD1 (5 bases). Trimming took off 1 base at V and 3 bases at J, with 11 bases between the two ends. Germline loops: CDR1 SGHRS, CDR2 YFSETQ. This CDR3 spans 15 amino acids. In nucleotides, the CDR3 is TGCGCCAGCAGCTTGAGCGGGGCGGACAATCAGCCCCAGCATTTT. This codes for CASSLSGADNQPQHF.

The genes are TRBV7-3 and TRBJ2-1; 10 nucleotides align to TRBD1. Germline CDR1 and CDR2: SGHTA and FQGTGA. Germline trimming cut 5 bases from V and 12 bases from J; bases unmatched to any gene: 13. The CDR3 totals 15 residues. The CDR3 DNA is TGTGCCAGCAGCACGGACCGGGACAGGGGCATGGTGCAGTTCTTC. Encoded protein: CASSTDRDRGMVQFF.

The chain employs TRBV7-6 and TRBJ1-4; TRBD1 is a possible D gene (5 bases). This CDR3 is built from 14 residues. Germline V gene sequence: CDR1 SGHVS, CDR2 FNYEAQ. V lost 3 bases and J 10 bases, leaving 15 bases between the germline ends. Here the CDR3 reads CASSLGGDRVKLFF. CDR3 DNA: TGTGCCAGCAGCTTGGGAGGGGATCGAGTAAAACTGTTTTTT.

Here the CDR3 DNA reads TGTGCCAGCAGTCCCGGGACAGGGGGCAGAACTGAAGCTTTCTTT. Its protein is CASSPGTGGRTEAFF. The chain uses TRBV28 and TRBJ1-1; TRBD1 matches at 12 bases. CDR1 and CDR2 (germline): MDHEN, SYDVKM. The CDR3 contains 15 residues. The V and J ends lost 5 bases and 5 bases, in that order; junction bases with no gene match: 6.

J is TRBJ1-5 and V is TRBV18; TRBD1 matches at 7 bases. The CDR3 consists of 15 residues. Germline V gives CDR1 KGHSH, CDR2 LQKENI. The junction had 4 bases not matched to a gene; V was cut back by 3 bases and J by 2 bases. For the CDR3, the DNA is TGTGCCAGCTCACCGACAGGGTTAGGCAATCAGCCCCAGCATTTT. Translation: CASSPTGLGNQPQHF.

The chain recombines TRBV28 with TRBJ1-1, with a tentative D call TRBD1 (6 bases). The length of the CDR3 is 13 residues. From germline, CDR1 is MDHEN and CDR2 SYDVKM. V was pared by 2 bases and J by 4 bases, with 8 bases between. DNA for the CDR3: TGTGCCAGCAGTTTACAGGGGATCACTGAAGCTTTCTTT. Encoded protein: CASSLQGITEAFF.

This clone was found many times. This chain uses TRBV10-2 with TRBJ1-1; no firm D call. Trimming cost V 6 bases and J 5 bases, with 16 bases left between them. This CDR3 is 14 amino acids long. Per the germline V gene, CDR1 is WSHSY and CDR2 is SAAADI. The CDR3, as DNA: TGCGCCAGCAGGGGCAGCCGCTCGGGAACTGAAGCTTTCTTT. This encodes CASRGSRSGTEAFF.

The chain combines TRBV7-8 with TRBJ2-3; a weak D match, TRBD1 (6 bases). Trimming took 5 bases from V and 2 from J, leaving 23 bases between them. The CDR3 is 18 amino acids. Germline V gives CDR1 SGHVS, CDR2 FQNEAQ. CDR3 DNA sequence: TGTGCCAGCAGCCTCGGAGGCCTGGGGGCGGCTCTCACAGATACGCAGTATTTT. It codes for CASSLGGLGAALTDTQYF.

The V call is TRBV5-1, the J call TRBJ2-3, with 14 nucleotides matching TRBD2. The J segment lost 3 bases and the V segment lost 4 bases, leaving 4 bases of the junction unmatched. In germline, CDR1 is SGHRS, CDR2 YFSETQ. There are 16 residues in the CDR3. The CDR3 nucleotides are TGCGCCAGCAGCGACCGGACTAGCGGGAGGACAGATACGCAGTATTTT. It specifies CASSDRTSGRTDTQYF.

This chain links TRBV7-3 with TRBJ2-1; TRBD2 might be the D (5 bases). V was trimmed by 1 base and J by 7 bases, leaving 8 bases between them. This CDR3 region has 13 residues. Germline V gene lookup returns CDR1 SGHTA and CDR2 FQGTGA. The CDR3 DNA is TGTGCCAGCAGCTTAAATAGCGTTAATGAGCAGTTCTTC. Protein product: CASSLNSVNEQFF.

The rearrangement uses TRBV11-1 and TRBJ2-7; possibly TRBD2 for D (6 bases). The CDR3 has 14 amino acids. Between the trimmed V and J ends, which lost 6 bases and 4 bases, there was a span of 16 bases. Germline V gives CDR1 SGHAT, CDR2 FQDESV (reference sequence). The CDR3 sequence is CASSSRGIVYEQYF. The CDR3 DNA reads as TGTGCCAGCAGTTCACGGGGGATTGTTTACGAGCAGTACTTC.

This rearrangement joins TRBV19 to TRBJ2-1; 15 bases align to TRBD2. The germline CDR1 and CDR2 sequences are LNHDA and SQIVND (reference sequence). The CDR3 is made up of 16 amino acids. After removal of 5 bases from V and 9 bases from J, the junction contained 8 bases not matched to a gene. The CDR3 nucleotides are TGTGCCAGTAGTCCTAGGACTAGCGGGGGGGCGGGTGAGCAGTTCTTC. Translation gives CASSPRTSGGAGEQFF.

With regard to this clone: One end of the junction fails to match germline, which may point to a read error. This chain links TRBV7-2 with TRBJ2-5; D tentatively fits TRBD1 or TRBD2 (5 bases each). The CDR3 runs to 15 residues. Germline V lookup: CDR1 SGHTA, CDR2 FQGNSA. CDR3: CASSLASGPVETQYF. The CDR3 DNA reads as TGTGCCAGCAGCCTAGCCTCAGGGCCGGTAGAGACCCAGTACTTC. Together with reference TRBV7-2 and TRBJ2-5, the CDR3 gives the full variable domain: GAGVSQSPSNKVTEKGKDVELRCDPISGHTALYWYRQSLGQGLEFLIYFQGNSAPDKSGLPSDRFSAERTGGSVSTLTIQRTQQEDSAVYLCASSLASGPVETQYFGPGTRLLVL.

This chain links TRBV12-3 or TRBV12-4 with TRBJ2-1; D is uncertain. V was cut by 5 bases and J by 6 bases, with 11 bases left in between. This CDR3 comprises 13 residues. The chain's CDR3 is CASSMRVVNEQFF. CDR3 bases: TGTGCCAGCAGTATGAGAGTGGTCAATGAGCAGTTCTTC.

V gene TRBV7-8 combines with J gene TRBJ1-3; 8 nucleotides line up with TRBD1. V gave up 0 bases and J gave up 4 bases; unmatched junction bases: 8. The germline V gene has CDR1 SGHVS and CDR2 FQNEAQ. The CDR3 covers 17 residues. CDR3 in amino acids: CASSLAQGAWTGNTIYF. The CDR3 region has the DNA TGTGCCAGCAGCTTAGCGCAGGGGGCATGGACGGGAAACACCATATATTTT. The variable domain in full, with the rest retrieved from reference TRBV7-8 and TRBJ1-3, is GAGVSQSPRYKVAKRGQDVALRCDPISGHVSLFWYQQALGQGPEFLTYFQNEAQLDKSGLPSDRFFAERPEGSVSTLKIQRTQQEDSAVYLCASSLAQGAWTGNTIYFGEGSWLTVV.

V usage is TRBV11-2 and J usage is TRBJ1-2; 8 bases agree with TRBD1. This CDR3 has 15 amino acids. V dropped 2 bases and J dropped 4; count of bases not matched to a gene: 6. Germline CDR1 reads SGHAT; CDR2 reads FQNNGV. The CDR3 DNA is TGTGCCAGCAGCTTACAGGGGGCGACATCCTATGGCTACACCTTC. Translated, it gives CASSLQGATSYGYTF. The whole variable domain, remainder taken from reference TRBV11-2 and TRBJ1-2, is EAGVAQSPRYKIIEKRQSVAFWCNPISGHATLYWYQQILGQGPKLLIQFQNNGVVDDSQLPKDRFSAERLKGVDSTLKIQPAKLEDSAVYLCASSLQGATSYGYTFGSGTRLTVV.

This rearrangement joins TRBV10-3 to TRBJ1-1, with 7 bases fitting TRBD1. The CDR3 contains 11 residues. Trimming cost V 11 bases and J 5 bases; bases outside gene matches: 5. Germline V gene lookup returns CDR1 ENHRY and CDR2 SYGVKD. The CDR3 DNA sequence: TGTGCCGTCATGGGACAGACTGAAGCTTTCTTT. Amino acid sequence: CAVMGQTEAFF.

The V call is TRBV7-2, the J call TRBJ1-1, with D unresolved. V lost 4 bases to trimming and J lost 1 base, with 13 bases between them. This CDR3 comprises 15 residues. CDR1 and CDR2 from the germline V gene are SGHTA and FQGNSA. DNA of the CDR3: TGTGCCAGCAGCTCCATGAGGGCCGGGAACACTGAAGCTTTCTTT. Its protein product is CASSSMRAGNTEAFF.

The V call is TRBV5-4, the J call TRBJ2-5, with D maybe TRBD1 (6 bases). The CDR3 runs to 14 residues. V gave up 0 bases and J gave up 1 base, with 7 bases separating them. Germline V gene sequence: CDR1 SGHNT, CDR2 YYREEE (reference sequence). The CDR3 sequence is CASSLAGAQETQYF. CDR3 in DNA: TGTGCCAGCAGCTTGGCAGGGGCCCAAGAGACCCAGTACTTC.

This chain links TRBV5-8 with TRBJ2-2, with TRBD2 as a possible D gene (5 bases). Trimming took off 2 bases at V and 2 bases at J, with 13 bases between the two ends. CDR1 and CDR2 from the germline V gene are SGHTS and YDEGEE. This CDR3 has 16 amino acids. The CDR3: CASSFQGLFNTGELFF. As DNA, the CDR3 is TGTGCCAGCAGCTTTCAAGGACTCTTCAACACCGGGGAGCTGTTTTTT.

This chain connects TRBV21-1 to TRBJ2-4; TRBD2, as called in the table, went unchecked against the DNA. TRBV21-1 is deemed a pseudogene. The length of the CDR3 is 12 residues. This chain's CDR3 is CASPRVANIQYF. DNA for the CDR3: TGTGCCAGCCCCCGGGTCGCAAACATTCAGTACTTC.

The chain employs TRBV5-1 and TRBJ2-3, with TRBD2 matching over 10 bases. Germline V gene sequence: CDR1 SGHRS, CDR2 YFSETQ. This CDR3 is built from 15 residues. Trimming removed 0 bases from V and 4 bases from J; junction bases left unmatched: 2. CDR3 DNA: TGCGCCAGCAGCTTGGCTAGCGGGAGTGCAGATACGCAGTATTTT. Protein: CASSLASGSADTQYF.

This chain links TRBV10-3 with TRBJ1-6; 7 bases map to TRBD1. This CDR3 is built from 15 residues. Germline V lookup: CDR1 ENHRY, CDR2 SYGVKD. V trimming: 2 bases; J trimming: 4 bases; junction bases outside the gene matches: 2. The CDR3 DNA sequence: TGTGCCATCAGTGAGGGGACAGCTTATAATTCACCCCTCCACTTT. This gives the protein CAISEGTAYNSPLHF.